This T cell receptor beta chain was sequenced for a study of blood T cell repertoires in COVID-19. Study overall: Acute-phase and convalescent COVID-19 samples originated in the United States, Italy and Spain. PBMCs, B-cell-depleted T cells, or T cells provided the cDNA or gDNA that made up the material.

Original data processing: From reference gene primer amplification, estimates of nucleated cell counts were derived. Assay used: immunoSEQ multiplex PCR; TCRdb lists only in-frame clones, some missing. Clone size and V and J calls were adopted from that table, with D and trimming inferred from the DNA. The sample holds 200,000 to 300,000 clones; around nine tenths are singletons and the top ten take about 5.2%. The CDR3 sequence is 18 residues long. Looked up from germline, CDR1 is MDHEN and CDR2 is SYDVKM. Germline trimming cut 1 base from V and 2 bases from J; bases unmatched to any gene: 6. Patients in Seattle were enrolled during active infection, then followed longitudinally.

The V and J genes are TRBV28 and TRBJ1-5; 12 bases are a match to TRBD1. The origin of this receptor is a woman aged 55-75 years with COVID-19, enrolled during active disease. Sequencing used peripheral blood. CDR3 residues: CASSLYPGQGAGNQPQHF. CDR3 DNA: TGTGCCAGCAGTTTATATCCGGGACAGGGGGCTGGCAATCAGCCCCAGCATTTT. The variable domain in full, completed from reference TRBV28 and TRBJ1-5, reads DVKVTQSSRYLVKRTGEKVFLECVQDMDHENMFWYRQDPGLGLRLIYFSYDVKMKEKGDIPEGYSVSREKKERFSLILESASTNQTSMYLCASSLYPGQGAGNQPQHFGDGTRLSIL.